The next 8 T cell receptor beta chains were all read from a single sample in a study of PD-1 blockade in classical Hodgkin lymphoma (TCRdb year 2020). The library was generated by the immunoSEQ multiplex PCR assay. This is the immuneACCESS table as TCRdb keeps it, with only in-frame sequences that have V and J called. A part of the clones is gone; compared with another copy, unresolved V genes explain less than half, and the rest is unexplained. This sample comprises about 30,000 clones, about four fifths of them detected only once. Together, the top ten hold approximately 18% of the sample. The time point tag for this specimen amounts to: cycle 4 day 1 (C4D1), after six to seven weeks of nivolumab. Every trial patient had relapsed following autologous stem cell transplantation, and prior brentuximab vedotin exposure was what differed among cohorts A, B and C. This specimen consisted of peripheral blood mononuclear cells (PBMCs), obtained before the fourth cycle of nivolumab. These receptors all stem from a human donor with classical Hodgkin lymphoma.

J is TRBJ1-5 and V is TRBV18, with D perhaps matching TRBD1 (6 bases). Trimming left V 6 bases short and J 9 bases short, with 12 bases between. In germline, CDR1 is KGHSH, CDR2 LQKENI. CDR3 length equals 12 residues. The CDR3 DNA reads TGTGCCAGCTCTCGACAGGTCGGGCCCCAGCATTTT. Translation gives CASSRQVGPQHF.

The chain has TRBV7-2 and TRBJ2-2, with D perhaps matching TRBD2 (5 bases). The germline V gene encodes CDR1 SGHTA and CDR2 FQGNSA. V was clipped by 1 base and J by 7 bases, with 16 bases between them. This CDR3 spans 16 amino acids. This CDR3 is CASSLGWRLLDGELFF. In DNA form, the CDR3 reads TGTGCCAGCAGCTTAGGGTGGAGGCTCCTCGACGGGGAGCTGTTTTTT. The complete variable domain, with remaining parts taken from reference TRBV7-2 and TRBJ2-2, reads GAGVSQSPSNKVTEKGKDVELRCDPISGHTALYWYRQSLGQGLEFLIYFQGNSAPDKSGLPSDRFSAERTGGSVSTLTIQRTQQEDSAVYLCASSLGWRLLDGELFFGEGSRLTVL.

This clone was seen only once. The CDR3 spells CARITGGQFF. The CDR3 nucleotides read TGTGCCAGAATTACGGGGGGGCAGTTCTTC. The chain links TRBV6-7 to TRBJ2-1; TRBD2 matches at 7 bases. TRBV6-7 is assigned to the ORF class and has an uncertain function. Trimming removed 9 bases from V and 12 bases from J; junction bases left unmatched: 5. This CDR3 is built from 10 residues.

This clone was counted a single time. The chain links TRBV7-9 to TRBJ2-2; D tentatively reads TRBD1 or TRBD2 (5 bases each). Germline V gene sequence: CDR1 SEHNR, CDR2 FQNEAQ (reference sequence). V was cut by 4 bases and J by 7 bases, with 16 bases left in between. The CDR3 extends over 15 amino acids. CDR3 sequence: CASSSTTWGNGELFF. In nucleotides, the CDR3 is TGTGCCAGCAGCTCCACGACCTGGGGGAACGGGGAGCTGTTTTTT.

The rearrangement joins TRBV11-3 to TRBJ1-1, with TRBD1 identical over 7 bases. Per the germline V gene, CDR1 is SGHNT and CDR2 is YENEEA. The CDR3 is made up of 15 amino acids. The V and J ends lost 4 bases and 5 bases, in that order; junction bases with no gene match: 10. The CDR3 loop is CASSSSGTVTTEAFF. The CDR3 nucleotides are TGTGCCAGCAGCTCCTCCGGGACAGTGACGACTGAAGCTTTCTTT. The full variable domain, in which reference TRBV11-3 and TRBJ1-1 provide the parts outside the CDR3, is EAGVVQSPRYKIIEKKQPVAFWCNPISGHNTLYWYLQNLGQGPELLIRYENEEAVDDSQLPKDRFSAERLKGVDSTLKIQPAELGDSAVYLCASSSSGTVTTEAFFGQGTRLTVV.

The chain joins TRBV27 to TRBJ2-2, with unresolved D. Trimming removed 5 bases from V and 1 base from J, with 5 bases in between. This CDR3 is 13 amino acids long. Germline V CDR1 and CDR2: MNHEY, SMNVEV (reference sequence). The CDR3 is CASSPMNTGELFF. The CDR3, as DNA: TGTGCCAGCAGTCCTATGAACACCGGGGAGCTGTTTTTT.

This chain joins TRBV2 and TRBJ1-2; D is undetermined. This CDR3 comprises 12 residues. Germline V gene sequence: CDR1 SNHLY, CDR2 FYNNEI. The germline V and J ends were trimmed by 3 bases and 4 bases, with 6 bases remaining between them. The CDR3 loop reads CASSDFIYGYTF. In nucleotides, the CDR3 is TGTGCCAGCAGTGACTTCATCTATGGCTACACCTTC.

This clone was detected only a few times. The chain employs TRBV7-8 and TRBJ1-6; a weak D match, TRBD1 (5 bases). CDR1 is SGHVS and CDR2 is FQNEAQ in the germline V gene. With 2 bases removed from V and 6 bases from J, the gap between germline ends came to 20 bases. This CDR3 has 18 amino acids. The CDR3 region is CASSLIPFGGMSNSPLHF. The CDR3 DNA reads TGTGCCAGCAGCTTAATCCCCTTTGGGGGAATGAGTAATTCACCCCTCCACTTT.